This T cell receptor (beta chain) was recorded in a study of blood T cell repertoires in COVID-19. In the source study's methods: Cell counts per sample came from amplifying reference gene primers. Here immunoSEQ multiplex PCR was the method, and the copy in TCRdb shows in-frame clones only, minus some. That table gives V, J and clone size, and the DNA gave D and trimming. The sample has roughly 110,000 clones, 85% to 95% seen once. This TCR was sampled from a woman in her twenties or thirties with acute or convalescent COVID-19. Sequenced material: peripheral blood.

The CDR3 loop is CASSERDSSTDTQYF. CDR3 coding DNA: TGTGCCAGCAGCGAGAGGGACTCTAGCACAGATACGCAGTATTTT. The gene calls are TRBV7-3 and TRBJ2-3; D is possibly TRBD2 (6 bases). The V and J ends lost 5 bases and 0 bases respectively, with 12 bases between them. Germline lookup yields CDR1 SGHTA and CDR2 FQGTGA. The length of the CDR3 is 15 residues. The full variable domain, with the rest looked up from reference TRBV7-3 and TRBJ2-3, is GAGVSQTPSNKVTEKGKYVELRCDPISGHTALYWYRQSLGQGPEFLIYFQGTGAADDSGLPNDRFFAVRPEGSVSTLKIQRTERGDSAVYLCASSERDSSTDTQYFGPGTRLTVL.